This passage covers 11 T cell receptor beta chains from one sample sequenced in a study of cytomegalovirus exposure and HLA in healthy donors. Use of 60 Vbeta and 13 Jbeta primers characterized the PCR. Using immunoSEQ multiplex PCR, the repertoire was profiled, and TCRdb retains in-frame clones only, with some absent. This sample has around 150,000 clones; 70% to 85% occur once, and the top ten carry 5% to 8.5%. Sequenced sample: PBMCs. The receptors were gathered from a man in his forties or fifties in good health and CMV-seropositive.

The chain uses TRBV7-8 and TRBJ1-3; D is ambiguous. V dropped 4 bases and J dropped 0 bases, with 19 bases sitting between them. The germline gives CDR1 SGHVS, CDR2 FQNEAQ. The CDR3 contains 18 residues. CDR3 sequence reads: CASSSRGIPPSSGNTIYF. The CDR3 nucleotides are TGTGCCAGCAGCTCCCGCGGCATTCCTCCGAGCTCTGGAAACACCATATATTTT.

The chain combines TRBV9 with TRBJ2-3, with no clear D. CDR3 length equals 15 residues. Germline V gene sequence: CDR1 SGDLS, CDR2 YYNGEE. The ends were cut back, 0 bases at V and 4 bases at J, with 12 bases in the middle. CDR3 amino acids: CASSVGSLRPDTQYF. CDR3 nucleotides: TGTGCCAGCAGCGTAGGGTCTCTGAGGCCAGATACGCAGTATTTT.

The CDR3 DNA reads TGTGCCAGCAGTTACGGGGGGGGCAATCAGCCCCAGCATTTT. This encodes CASSYGGGNQPQHF. The rearrangement links TRBV6-6 to TRBJ1-5, with D maybe TRBD1 (5 bases). Trimming took 2 bases from V and 2 from J, leaving 7 bases between them. The CDR3 loop spans 14 amino acids. Germline CDR1 and CDR2: MNHNY and SVGAGI (reference sequence).

This chain links TRBV19 with TRBJ2-1; weak D call: TRBD2 (6 bases). The CDR3 sequence is 14 residues long. Between the trimmed V and J ends, which lost 5 bases and 6 bases, there was a span of 14 bases. CDR1 is LNHDA and CDR2 is SQIVND in the germline V gene (reference sequence). The CDR3: CASSSRLVSNEQFF. The CDR3, as DNA: TGTGCCAGTAGTTCTCGACTAGTATCCAATGAGCAGTTCTTC.

J is TRBJ1-6 and V is TRBV27, with a weak D call TRBD1 (5 bases). Per the germline V gene, CDR1 is MNHEY and CDR2 is SMNVEV (reference sequence). CDR3 length equals 16 residues. Trimming cost V 5 bases and J 6 bases, with 17 bases left between them. CDR3: CASSLYGDSPNSPLHF. The DNA of the CDR3 is TGTGCCAGCAGTCTCTATGGAGACAGTCCTAATTCACCCCTCCACTTT.

This clone was seen just once. The V and J genes are TRBV28 and TRBJ2-4; weak D call: TRBD1 (6 bases). Trimming left V 5 bases short and J 5 bases short, with 13 bases between. Germline V gene sequence: CDR1 MDHEN, CDR2 SYDVKM. The CDR3 is 14 amino acids. In DNA, the CDR3 is TGTGCCAGCAGTCTCCCGGACAGTCAAAACATTCAGTACTTC. It yields the protein CASSLPDSQNIQYF.

V gene TRBV5-1 combines with J gene TRBJ1-2; D not certain. Looked up from germline, CDR1 is SGHRS and CDR2 is YFSETQ. The length of the CDR3 is 14 residues. With 7 bases removed from V and 6 bases from J, the gap between germline ends came to 19 bases. The chain's CDR3 is CASSLSPGEDGYTF. CDR3 DNA sequence: TGCGCCAGCTCGTTAAGTCCGGGAGAGGATGGCTACACCTTC.

This sequence joins TRBV7-8 and TRBJ1-4; maybe TRBD1 (6 bases). This CDR3 spans 15 amino acids. The germline V gene has CDR1 SGHVS and CDR2 FQNEAQ. V lost 1 base, J lost 9 bases, and 15 bases lay in between. The CDR3 nucleotides read TGTGCCAGCAGCTTAGTTGGGACACAAGGGAAAAAACTGTTTTTT. Translated: CASSLVGTQGKKLFF.

The chain recombines TRBV6-5 with TRBJ2-5; weak D call: TRBD2 (5 bases). Germline V gives CDR1 MNHEY, CDR2 SVGAGI. V was shortened by 7 bases and J by 1 base, with 7 bases between the two germline ends. There are 12 residues in the CDR3. The CDR3 bases are TGTGCCAGCACAAGCGGCCAAGAGACCCAGTACTTC. As protein: CASTSGQETQYF.

This sequence joins TRBV5-1 and TRBJ1-4; a possible D gene is TRBD1 (5 bases). V was trimmed by 3 bases and J by 8 bases, leaving 14 bases between them. Germline CDR1 is SGHRS and CDR2 is YFSETQ. The CDR3 totals 14 residues. CDR3 sequence reads: CASSSSRVREKLFF. CDR3 sequence (DNA): TGCGCCAGCAGCTCGTCCAGGGTGCGCGAAAAACTGTTTTTT.

V and J are TRBV19 and TRBJ2-1; 9 nucleotides match TRBD2. The CDR3 contains 15 residues. Losses at the gene ends were 9 bases for V and 8 bases for J; bases not matched to a gene: 14. Germline V gives CDR1 LNHDA, CDR2 SQIVND (reference sequence). DNA of the CDR3: TGTGCCAGCCAATCGCCGGGACTAGCTTGGGATGAGCAGTTCTTC. Translation gives CASQSPGLAWDEQFF.